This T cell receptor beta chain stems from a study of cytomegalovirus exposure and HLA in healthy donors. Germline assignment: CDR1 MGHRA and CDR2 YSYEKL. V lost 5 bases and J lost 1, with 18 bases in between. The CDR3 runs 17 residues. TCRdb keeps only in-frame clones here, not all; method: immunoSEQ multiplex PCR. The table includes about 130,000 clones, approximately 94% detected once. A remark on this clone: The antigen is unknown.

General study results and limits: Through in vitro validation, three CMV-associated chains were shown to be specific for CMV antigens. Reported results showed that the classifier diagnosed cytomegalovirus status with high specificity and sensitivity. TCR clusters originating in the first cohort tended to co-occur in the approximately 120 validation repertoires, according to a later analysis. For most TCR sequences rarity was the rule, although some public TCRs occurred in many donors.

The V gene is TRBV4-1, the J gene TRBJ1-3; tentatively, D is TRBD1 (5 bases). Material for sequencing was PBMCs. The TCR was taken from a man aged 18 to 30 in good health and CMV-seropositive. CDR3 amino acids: CASSREGSPRSGNTIYF. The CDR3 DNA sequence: TGCGCCAGCAGCAGGGAGGGGTCCCCGAGATCTGGAAACACCATATATTTT.